This T cell receptor beta chain was profiled in a study of CD8 T cells in ankylosing spondylitis. Germline V gene data show CDR1 as ENHRY and CDR2 as SYGVKD. This CDR3 spans 12 amino acids. V was cut by 6 bases and J by 1 base, with 6 bases left in between. Study-level points and caveats: Typical of ankylosing spondylitis blood, it appeared, was a TCR beta motif of roughly eight highly homologous variants. Earlier studies detected some motif variants in reactive arthritis synovial fluid and blood. The authors found the disease-linked clones to be CD8+ and relatively rare in peripheral blood.

Many counts were recorded for this clonotype. Its matching antigen is unknown. One entry per CDR3 protein, called by TCRdb with MiXCR from the 5' RACE reads. Here the sample spans about 240,000 distinct CDR3 sequences, approximately 9% being singletons. This TCR was sampled from a male donor with ankylosing spondylitis or in good health (not recorded which). What was sequenced was blood, either unsorted or a sorted T cell fraction (not recorded which). The gene calls are TRBV10-3 and TRBJ2-5; TRBD1 is a possible D gene (5 bases). CDR3 sequence (DNA): TGTGCCATCAGGGGGCTCCAAGAGACCCAGTACTTC. Amino acids: CAIRGLQETQYF.